The clone carrying this T cell receptor beta chain was found a few times. Its antigen is not identified. The data are from a study of vaccination and CD4 T cells after COVID-19. Across the study: Ranging from 14 to 241, the interval between dose two and post-vaccine sampling had a median of approximately 77 days. The stimulating agents, overlapping spike peptides, came from SARS-CoV-2, HCoV-NL63, HCoV-OC43 and HCoV-229E.

The CDR3 runs to 14 residues. CDR1 is SNHLY, CDR2 FYNNEI, per germline. Between the trimmed V and J ends, which lost 3 bases and 8 bases, there was a span of 14 bases. With the Oncomine TCR Beta short-read assay, DNA from cultured CD4+ T cells was sequenced. After culture, CD4+ T cells served as the source for genomic DNA extraction. One entry per CDR3 protein results from TCRdb running MiXCR on the PCR reads. There are 12,000 to 15,000 distinct CDR3 sequences in the sample; less than 70% occur only once, and around a tenth lies in the top ten. Stated treatment: roughly 11-day PBMC culture with coronavirus spike peptide pools or control peptides (ViraFEST assay). After being plated at some 2 million per well, PBMCs were cultured with 9 to 10 IU/ml IL-2 and approximately 9.2 ug/ml peptide pools.

Material: CD4+ T cells from blood, cultured in vitro, obtained before SARS-CoV-2 vaccination. This rearrangement joins TRBV2 to TRBJ2-1; tentative D call: TRBD2 (6 bases). The sequence came from a human donor who had recovered from COVID-19. The CDR3: CASSETSRFDEQFF. For the CDR3, the DNA is TGTGCCAGCAGTGAGACTAGTCGCTTCGATGAGCAGTTCTTC.